A single sample gave rise to the 27 T cell receptor beta chains below, sequenced in a study of molecular identifiers for immune sequencing clone quantification. TCRdb reanalysed the PCR reads using MiXCR and keeps one entry per CDR3 protein. The sample holds hundreds of thousands of distinct CDR3 sequences, about 25% seen once. The specimen sequenced was naive CD8+ T cells from blood, with Jurkat cell RNA spiked in. The subset was: FACS-sorted CD8+CD4-CCR7+CD45RA+ naive T cells. These receptors all come from a human donor in good health. Some libraries in this study had Jurkat cell RNA spiked in.

The chain recombines TRBV10-3 with TRBJ2-2; tentatively, D is TRBD2 (6 bases). Germline V gives CDR1 ENHRY, CDR2 SYGVKD. Trimming removed 8 bases from V and 6 bases from J, with 22 bases in between. The CDR3 totals 16 residues. The CDR3 DNA reads TGTGCCATCCTCACTAGCTCCGGAGATTTAGCCGGGGAGCTGTTTTTT. It encodes CAILTSSGDLAGELFF.

Of note for this clonotype: One base away lies a much larger clone, so this may be a sequencing read error. The chain carries TRBV5-3 and TRBJ2-3; 9 bases match TRBD2. TRBV5-3 is designated an ORF whose function remains uncertain. V was pared by 8 bases and J by 11 bases, with 15 bases of the junction left unmatched. CDR3 length: 14 residues. The CDR3 DNA is TGTGCCAGCAGCGCCGGGACTAGCAGATACGGGCAGTATTTT. It encodes CASSAGTSRYGQYF.

This clonotype was counted at least ten times. The rearrangement uses TRBV20-1 and TRBJ2-3; no clear D. The CDR3 has 15 amino acids. Trimming took 2 bases from V and 3 from J, leaving 15 bases between them. CDR1 and CDR2 from the germline V gene are DFQATT and SNEGSKA (reference sequence). The CDR3: CSARRLIEATDTQYF. The DNA of the CDR3 is TGCAGTGCTAGAAGGCTAATAGAAGCGACAGATACGCAGTATTTT.

Turning to this clonotype: This sequence may be a read error, since a much larger clone differs from it by one base. This is likely a read error, given that the CDR3 carries no conserved phenylalanine or tryptophan at its end. This sequence joins TRBV11-2 and TRBJ1-1; maybe TRBD1 (5 bases). There are 16 residues in the CDR3. Trimming took off 4 bases at V and 8 bases at J, with 23 bases between the two ends. Germline V gene sequence: CDR1 SGHAT, CDR2 FQNNGV. The CDR3 is CASSSQRTYRDAEAFI. CDR3 nucleotides: TGTGCCAGCAGCTCACAGAGGACGTACCGGGACGCAGAAGCTTTCATT.

This clonotype has ten or more counts. This CDR3 is CASSGTGGTDTQYF. In DNA form, the CDR3 reads TGTGCCAGCAGTGGGACAGGCGGCACAGATACGCAGTATTTT. The gene calls are TRBV12-3 or TRBV12-4 and TRBJ2-3; TRBD1 matches 8 bases. J was trimmed by 1 base and V by 5 bases; bases with no gene match: 2. The CDR3 has 14 amino acids.

This clonotype occurred a few times. The chain employs TRBV7-9 and TRBJ2-1, with TRBD1 matching 7 bases. J was trimmed by 10 bases and V by 5 bases; bases with no gene match: 11. The CDR3 has 14 residues. Looked up from germline, CDR1 is SEHNR and CDR2 is FQNEAQ (reference sequence). CDR3 in amino acids: CASSPGGETGEQFF. The CDR3 DNA reads TGTGCCAGCAGCCCTGGGGGAGAGACAGGGGAGCAGTTCTTC. Full variable domain (outside the CDR3, taken from reference TRBV7-9 and TRBJ2-1): DTGVSQNPRHKITKRGQNVTFRCDPISEHNRLYWYRQTLGQGPEFLTYFQNEAQLEKSRLLSDRFSAERPKGSFSTLEIQRTEQGDSAMYLCASSPGGETGEQFFGPGTRLTVL.

Notes on this clonotype: A read error is possible here, since a much larger clone lies one base away. The V call is TRBV28, the J call TRBJ1-1; tentatively, D is TRBD1 (5 bases). Germline CDR1 is MDHEN and CDR2 is SYDVKM. This CDR3 spans 14 amino acids. This chain's CDR3 is CAGSFPGPQGEAFF. The CDR3 nucleotides read TGTGCCGGCAGTTTCCCGGGGCCCCAGGGTGAAGCTTTCTTT. The whole variable domain, remainder taken from reference TRBV28 and TRBJ1-1, is DVKVTQSSRYLVKRTGEKVFLECVQDMDHENMFWYRQDPGLGLRLIYFSYDVKMKEKGDIPEGYSVSREKKERFSLILESASTNQTSMYLCAGSFPGPQGEAFFGQGTRLTVV.

This clonotype appeared once. Given a much more abundant clone one base away, this may be a read error. This chain connects TRBV6-1 to TRBJ2-2; the D gene is possibly TRBD2 (6 bases). The CDR3 totals 16 residues. The germline V and J ends were trimmed by 6 bases and 0 bases, with 14 bases remaining between them. From germline, CDR1 is MNHNS and CDR2 SASEGT. The CDR3 DNA sequence: TGTGCCAGCAGGCCCCCGGGAGTAACGAACACCGGGGAGCTGTTTTTT. It encodes CASRPPGVTNTGELFF.

In this sample, this clonotype turned up many times. The chain carries TRBV7-8 and TRBJ1-5; D remains unclear. The CDR3 spans 17 residues. Germline loops: CDR1 SGHVS, CDR2 FQNEAQ. V lost 3 bases, J lost 3 bases, and 18 bases lay in between. The CDR3 sequence is CASSFFYPEAVNQPQHF. CDR3 DNA: TGTGCCAGCAGCTTTTTTTATCCCGAGGCGGTCAATCAGCCCCAGCATTTT. Full variable domain (missing parts from reference TRBV7-8 and TRBJ1-5): GAGVSQSPRYKVAKRGQDVALRCDPISGHVSLFWYQQALGQGPEFLTYFQNEAQLDKSGLPSDRFFAERPEGSVSTLKIQRTQQEDSAVYLCASSFFYPEAVNQPQHFGDGTRLSIL.

This clonotype occurred many times. The genes are TRBV12-3 or TRBV12-4 and TRBJ1-2; 7 nucleotides line up with TRBD1. CDR3 length: 15 residues. V lost 3 bases to trimming and J lost 5 bases; unmatched junction nucleotides: 9. The CDR3 DNA sequence: TGTGCCAGCAGTTTCCGTCCCGGGACAGAATATGGCTACACCTTC. This codes for CASSFRPGTEYGYTF.

This clonotype was detected many times. J is TRBJ2-6 and V is TRBV27; weak D call: TRBD1 (6 bases). Germline CDR1 reads MNHEY; CDR2 reads SMNVEV (reference sequence). The CDR3 totals 18 residues. The V gene lost 1 base and the J gene lost 1 base, with 14 bases spanning the gap. The CDR3 region has the DNA TGTGCCAGCAGTTTATGGGGGCAATCTAGGTCTGGGGCCAACGTCCTGACTTTC. It is translated as CASSLWGQSRSGANVLTF. Looking up the rest from reference TRBV27 and TRBJ2-6 gives the full variable domain: EAQVTQNPRYLITVTGKKLTVTCSQNMNHEYMSWYRQDPGLGLRQIYYSMNVEVTDKGDVPEGYKVSRKEKRNFPLILESPSPNQTSLYFCASSLWGQSRSGANVLTFGAGSRLTVL.

The chain recombines TRBV7-9 with TRBJ2-1, with 7 bases that match TRBD1. CDR1 and CDR2 (germline): SEHNR, FQNEAQ (reference sequence). CDR3 length: 17 amino acids. J gave up 1 base and V 4 bases, and 10 bases lay outside the gene matches. Here the CDR3 DNA reads TGTGCCAGCAGCTCTGACGACAGGGCCGTTTCCTACAATGAGCAGTTCTTC. This translates into CASSSDDRAVSYNEQFF.

This clonotype was found a few times. This chain links TRBV19 with TRBJ2-1; perhaps D is TRBD1 or TRBD2 (5 bases each). Germline loops: CDR1 LNHDA, CDR2 SQIVND (reference sequence). The CDR3 is made up of 14 amino acids. The V and J ends lost 5 bases and 6 bases respectively, with 14 bases between them. In DNA form, the CDR3 reads TGTGCCAGTAGTTGGACACGGGGCTTCAATGAGCAGTTCTTC. It translates to CASSWTRGFNEQFF.

The chain employs TRBV20-1 and TRBJ2-7, with D hard to call. Germline CDR1 reads DFQATT; CDR2 reads SNEGSKA (reference sequence). Trimming shortened V by 3 bases and J by 0 bases, and 12 bases separated the two germline ends. The CDR3 covers 14 residues. This chain's CDR3 is CSASSQLNSYEQYF. The DNA of the CDR3 is TGCAGTGCTAGTTCGCAGTTAAACTCCTACGAGCAGTACTTC.

Concerning this clonotype: A clone one base away is much larger, so this may be a read error. The genes are TRBV12-5 and TRBJ1-1, with 7 bases lining up with TRBD1. The CDR3 runs to 13 residues. Germline CDR1 is LGHNT and CDR2 is FRNRAP. After removal of 4 bases from V and 9 bases from J, the junction contained 8 bases not matched to a gene. The CDR3 region has the DNA TGTGCTAGTGGTTCCGGGACAGTGGGGCAAGCTTTCTTT. This gives the protein CASGSGTVGQAFF.

Remarks on this clonotype: The junction departs from the called germline gene at one end, perhaps through a read error. The genes are TRBV5-4 and TRBJ1-4; no clear D. Germline V lookup: CDR1 SGHNT, CDR2 YYREEE (reference sequence). The CDR3 sequence is 10 residues long. The CDR3 sequence: CVLGGPPVDF. The CDR3 coding sequence is TGTGTCTTAGGCGGCCCCCCGGTGGATTTT.

This clonotype showed up many times. The rearrangement links TRBV7-9 to TRBJ2-7; weak D call: TRBD1 (7 bases). The length of the CDR3 is 15 residues. Germline CDR1 SEHNR, CDR2 FQNEAQ (reference sequence). Deletions cut 4 bases from V and 5 bases from J, with 18 bases between. CDR3 bases: TGTGCCAGCAGCTCCGACAGGGACCGCGGGGACGAGCAGTACTTC. This sequence encodes CASSSDRDRGDEQYF.

This clonotype has only a few counts. The CDR3 here is CASSEWIRLATQETQYF. CDR3 in DNA: TGTGCCAGCAGTGAATGGATCCGGTTAGCCACCCAAGAGACCCAGTACTTC. The chain is built from TRBV2 and TRBJ2-5; D is uncertain. V dropped 2 bases and J dropped 1 base, with 17 bases sitting between them. Germline V gene data show CDR1 as SNHLY and CDR2 as FYNNEI. The CDR3 is 17 residues long.

Notes on this clonotype: One junction end disagrees with the germline gene, perhaps due to a read error. The V gene is TRBV5-3, the J gene TRBJ2-1; TRBD2 matches 10 bases. TRBV5-3 falls under the ORF class, with uncertain function. This CDR3 is built from 16 residues. The CDR3: CASSLAPSGSVNEQFF. CDR3 sequence (DNA): TGTGCCAGCAGCTTGGCCCCTAGCGGGAGCGTTAATGAGCAGTTCTTC.

This clonotype was picked up many times. The V gene is TRBV18, the J gene TRBJ1-1, with D possibly matching TRBD1 (5 bases). Trimming took 0 bases from V and 2 from J, leaving 10 bases between them. The germline CDR1 and CDR2 sequences are KGHSH and LQKENI. The CDR3 totals 15 residues. CDR3 DNA: TGTGCCAGCTCACCACCTGAAGGGGTCAACACTGAAGCTTTCTTT. This encodes CASSPPEGVNTEAFF.

This clonotype was seen a handful of times. This rearrangement joins TRBV28 to TRBJ2-3; D gene ambiguous. Per the germline V gene, CDR1 is MDHEN and CDR2 is SYDVKM. The CDR3 loop spans 16 amino acids. V was pared by 3 bases and J by 0 bases, with 13 bases between. The CDR3 nucleotides are TGTGCCAGCAGTTTTCTGATGTCGACTAGCACAGATACGCAGTATTTT. Protein: CASSFLMSTSTDTQYF.

V is TRBV7-2 and J is TRBJ1-2; 8 positions match TRBD1. Per germline, CDR1 SGHTA and CDR2 FQGNSA. This CDR3 comprises 18 residues. After removal of 0 bases from V and 4 bases from J, the junction contained 13 bases not matched to a gene. The CDR3 sequence: CASSLAQAGGAALYGYTF. DNA of the CDR3: TGTGCCAGCAGCTTAGCGCAGGCAGGGGGCGCGGCCCTCTATGGCTACACCTTC. Full variable domain (missing parts from reference TRBV7-2 and TRBJ1-2): GAGVSQSPSNKVTEKGKDVELRCDPISGHTALYWYRQSLGQGLEFLIYFQGNSAPDKSGLPSDRFSAERTGGSVSTLTIQRTQQEDSAVYLCASSLAQAGGAALYGYTFGSGTRLTVV.

Notes on this clonotype: This sequence may be a read error, since a much larger clone differs from it by one base. This chain links TRBV4-1 with TRBJ2-5; the match to TRBD1 covers 8 bases. The CDR3 loop spans 16 amino acids. Germline CDR1 and CDR2: MGHRA and YSYEKL. The chain's CDR3 is CASSQRAGGPQEPQYF. In nucleotides, the CDR3 is TGCGCCAGCAGCCAAAGGGCAGGGGGCCCACAAGAGCCCCAGTACTTC.

This clonotype has a handful of counts. The chain joins TRBV19 to TRBJ2-3, with a tentative D call TRBD2 (6 bases). This CDR3 is 15 amino acids long. In germline, CDR1 is LNHDA, CDR2 SQIVND (reference sequence). The V end lost 7 bases, the J end lost 5 bases, and 19 bases lay between the germline ends. This CDR3 is CASTEGRETGDTQYF. The CDR3, as DNA: TGTGCCAGTACCGAGGGGCGGGAAACGGGAGATACGCAGTATTTT.

This clonotype was seen more than once but under ten times. The chain links TRBV19 to TRBJ1-2; D uncertain. In germline, CDR1 is LNHDA, CDR2 SQIVND (reference sequence). CDR3 length: 13 residues. Deletions cut 6 bases from V and 3 bases from J, with 11 bases between. CDR3 coding DNA: TGTGCCAGTAGCCCCAGCCTTGACTATGGCTACACCTTC. Amino acid sequence: CASSPSLDYGYTF.

To note about this clonotype: A much bigger clone sits one base away, suggesting this may be a read error. V usage is TRBV7-9 and J usage is TRBJ1-1, with unresolved D. Germline loops: CDR1 SEHNR, CDR2 FQNEAQ (reference sequence). This CDR3 is built from 12 residues. This CDR3 is CASSNIYTEASF. CDR3 nucleotide sequence: TGTGCCAGCAGTAACATTTACACTGAAGCTTCCTTT. The entire variable domain, with the rest obtained from reference TRBV7-9 and TRBJ1-1, is as follows: DTGVSQNPRHKITKRGQNVTFRCDPISEHNRLYWYRQTLGQGPEFLTYFQNEAQLEKSRLLSDRFSAERPKGSFSTLEIQRTEQGDSAMYLCASSNIYTEASFGQGTRLTVV.

The table lists this clonotype with a few counts. The chain recombines TRBV11-2 with TRBJ2-1; no firm D call. CDR3 length: 12 amino acids. Trimming left V 3 bases short and J 10 bases short, with 10 bases between. The germline CDR1 and CDR2 sequences are SGHAT and FQNNGV. CDR3 protein: CASSFAVREQFF. CDR3 coding DNA: TGTGCCAGCAGCTTCGCCGTCAGGGAGCAGTTCTTC.